Shown below are 25 T cell receptor beta chains from a single sample sequenced in a study of tumor and adjacent non-tumor tissue in lung cancer. This sample's RNA came from whole unsorted tissue. The library came from three nested PCR rounds adapted from ARM-PCR protocols. Each CDR3 protein gets one entry after TCRdb re-called the multiplex PCR reads with MiXCR. Of about 85,000 distinct CDR3 sequences in the sample, around 57% were seen once. The sample was lung tumor tissue. Source of these receptors: a man aged 65-85 years with non-small cell lung cancer.

The gene calls are TRBV5-1 and TRBJ2-7; possibly TRBD1 for D (5 bases). This CDR3 region has 15 residues. The V and J ends lost 1 base and 5 bases respectively, with 16 bases between them. Germline V lookup: CDR1 SGHRS, CDR2 YFSETQ. CDR3 sequence reads: CASSLRVGRVHEQYF. The CDR3 DNA reads TGCGCCAGCAGCTTGAGGGTCGGCAGGGTCCACGAGCAGTACTTC.

The V call is TRBV11-2, the J call TRBJ1-4, with unresolved D. This CDR3 is 12 amino acids long. Germline CDR1 SGHAT, CDR2 FQNNGV. Here the CDR3 reads CACRFSSEKLFF. DNA of the CDR3: TGTGCATGCAGGTTTTCAAGTGAAAAACTGTTTTTT. Full variable domain (outside the CDR3, taken from reference TRBV11-2 and TRBJ1-4): EAGVAQSPRYKIIEKRQSVAFWCNPISGHATLYWYQQILGQGPKLLIQFQNNGVVDDSQLPKDRFSAERLKGVDSTLKIQPAKLEDSAVYLCACRFSSEKLFFGSGTQLSVL.

This clonotype was picked up one time. A much more abundant neighbour one base away suggests this may be a read error. The chain links TRBV20-1 to TRBJ1-1; D perhaps matches TRBD1 (5 bases). The CDR3 contains 15 residues. Germline V lookup: CDR1 DFQATT, CDR2 SNEGSKA (reference sequence). The CDR3 DNA is TGCAGTGCTAGAGATGGGGTCTGGAGGGGCACTGATGCTTTCTTT. Protein: CSARDGVWRGTDAFF.

Of note for this clonotype: At one of its ends the junction is not consistent with the germline gene, which may arise from a read error. The chain combines TRBV11-2 with TRBJ2-2; D might be TRBD2 (5 bases). Germline V gene sequence: CDR1 SGHAT, CDR2 FQNNGV. This CDR3 has 13 amino acids. The CDR3, as DNA: TGTGCCAGCAGCTTCGGATACATCGGGGAGCCGTTTTTT. Residues: CASSFGYIGEPFF. The whole variable domain, remainder taken from reference TRBV11-2 and TRBJ2-2, is EAGVAQSPRYKIIEKRQSVAFWCNPISGHATLYWYQQILGQGPKLLIQFQNNGVVDDSQLPKDRFSAERLKGVDSTLKIQPAKLEDSAVYLCASSFGYIGEPFFGEGSRLTVL.

The V call is TRBV2, the J call TRBJ2-1, with TRBD2 matching over 13 bases. Germline V gives CDR1 SNHLY, CDR2 FYNNEI. CDR3 size: 15 residues. Trimming at V came to 6 bases and at J to 5 bases, leaving 4 bases not matched to a gene. The CDR3 DNA follows: TGTGCCAGCAGGGGTGGACTAGCGGGGGACAATGAGCAGTTCTTC. This translates into CASRGGLAGDNEQFF.

This chain uses TRBV11-1 with TRBJ2-2; TRBD1 matches at 7 bases. J was trimmed by 0 bases and V by 2 bases; bases with no gene match: 3. There are 16 residues in the CDR3. The germline V gene has CDR1 SGHAT and CDR2 FQDESV (reference sequence). The CDR3: CASSLRQGSNTGELFF. In DNA form, the CDR3 reads TGTGCCAGCAGCTTAAGACAGGGATCGAACACCGGGGAGCTGTTTTTT.

This clonotype was seen many times. The V call is TRBV5-5, the J call TRBJ2-7; TRBD1 agrees at 10 bases. J gave up 2 bases and V 5 bases, and 16 bases lay outside the gene matches. The germline CDR1 and CDR2 sequences are SGHKS and YYEKEE (reference sequence). CDR3 size: 18 residues. CDR3 sequence: CASSTKATGGNSAYEQYF. Here the CDR3 DNA reads TGTGCCAGCAGTACTAAGGCGACAGGGGGCAATAGCGCCTACGAGCAGTACTTC.

Concerning this clonotype itself: A read error may account for a junction end that differs from germline. The CDR3 protein is CANSHDSGLAEQCF. Here the CDR3 DNA reads TGTGCCAACAGCCATGATTCTGGACTGGCGGAACAGTGCTTC. This chain joins TRBV4-2 and TRBJ2-7, with D perhaps TRBD2 (5 bases). The CDR3 contains 14 residues. In germline, CDR1 is LGHNA, CDR2 YNFKEQ.

This chain joins TRBV28 and TRBJ1-6; no reliable D call. The CDR3 runs to 13 residues. CDR1 and CDR2 from the germline V gene are MDHEN and SYDVKM. The V end was cut by 8 bases, the J end by 8 bases, with 13 bases between. The CDR3 protein is CASSSSLDSPLHF. Written as DNA, the CDR3 is TGTGCCAGCTCAAGTTCTCTCGATTCACCCCTCCACTTT.

The V call is TRBV30, the J call TRBJ1-2; no reliable D call. The CDR3 totals 12 residues. CDR1 and CDR2 (germline): GTSNPN, SVGIG (reference sequence). V was pared by 2 bases and J by 10 bases, with 14 bases between. The CDR3 DNA follows: TGTGCCTGGAGTATACGGAGGGTGGACTACACCTTC. As protein: CAWSIRRVDYTF. The whole variable domain, remainder taken from reference TRBV30 and TRBJ1-2, is SQTIHQWPATLVQPVGSPLSLECTVEGTSNPNLYWYRQAAGRGLQLLFYSVGIGQISSEVPQNLSASRPQDRQFILSSKKLLLSDSGFYLCAWSIRRVDYTFGSGTRLTVV.

This clonotype has just one count. A read error may produce the germline difference seen at one junction end. V is TRBV29-1 and J is TRBJ1-1, with D possibly being TRBD1 (6 bases). The CDR3 covers 11 residues. CDR1 and CDR2 from the germline V gene are SQVTM and ANQGSEA. The CDR3 protein is CNAKAGTEAFF. The CDR3 bases are TGTAACGCCAAAGCGGGGACAGAAGCTTTCTTT.

Regarding this clonotype: The junction departs from the called germline gene at one end, perhaps through a read error. In DNA form, the CDR3 reads TGTGCCAACAAACGGGGACACCAGACGGCCGGTGAGCTGTTTTTC. As protein: CANKRGHQTAGELFF. The chain links TRBV6-1 to TRBJ2-2, with D possibly being TRBD1 (6 bases). This CDR3 contains 15 residues. CDR1 MNHNS and CDR2 SASEGT come from the germline V gene.

Comment on this clonotype: One end of the junction does not line up with germline, which may come from a read error. The V and J genes are TRBV6-5 and TRBJ2-3, with D maybe TRBD1 (6 bases). The CDR3 consists of 16 residues. Germline loops: CDR1 MNHEY, CDR2 SVGAGI. CDR3 DNA: TGTGCCAGCAGTTACTCGACCCCGTCAGGGGCAGATGCGCAGTATTTT. It translates to CASSYSTPSGADAQYF.

On this clonotype itself: The junction shows a germline mismatch at one end, possibly a read error. The rearrangement joins TRBV6-5 to TRBJ2-5, with D perhaps TRBD2 (5 bases). This CDR3 region has 16 residues. Looked up from germline, CDR1 is MNHEY and CDR2 is SVGAGI. CDR3 sequence: CASILREGPHWETKYF. The CDR3 DNA reads as TGTGCCAGCATCCTAAGAGAAGGGCCACATTGGGAGACCAAGTACTTC.

This clonotype has at least ten counts. The V gene is TRBV29-1, the J gene TRBJ2-7; perhaps TRBD1 as D (6 bases). The germline V gene has CDR1 SQVTM and CDR2 ANQGSEA. Trimming shortened V by 6 bases and J by 2 bases, and 14 bases separated the two germline ends. The CDR3 runs to 13 residues. DNA for the CDR3: TGCAGCGTAACCCAGGGGCCGCCCTACGAGCAGTACTTC. Translating gives CSVTQGPPYEQYF.

Turning to this clonotype: Since a much larger clone is just one base distant, this may be a read error. The CDR3 region has the DNA TGCAGTGCTAGAGATCGGGGGGCGGGCACCGGGGTGCTGTTTTTT. Amino acid sequence: CSARDRGAGTGVLFF. The V gene is TRBV20-1, the J gene TRBJ2-2, with TRBD2 as a possible D gene (7 bases). Germline CDR1 DFQATT, CDR2 SNEGSKA (reference sequence). The CDR3 is made up of 15 amino acids.

The chain recombines TRBV7-9 with TRBJ2-3; the D is unclear. Germline CDR1 is SEHNR and CDR2 is FQNEAQ (reference sequence). V lost 3 bases and J lost 5, with 12 bases in between. This CDR3 has 14 amino acids. The CDR3 nucleotides are TGTGCCAGCAGCTTGTCGACGATAATAGATACGCAGTATTTT. Residues: CASSLSTIIDTQYF.

V gene TRBV5-5 combines with J gene TRBJ2-2; 7 bases map to TRBD2. The CDR3 covers 18 residues. V lost 4 bases and J lost 6; bases outside the gene matches: 18. In germline, CDR1 is SGHKS, CDR2 YYEKEE (reference sequence). As DNA, the CDR3 is TGTGCCAGCAGCCCTAAAGGGCTAGCGGAGGCCCAACCCGGGGAGCTGTTTTTT. Encoded protein: CASSPKGLAEAQPGELFF.

About this clonotype itself: This CDR3 fails to terminate in the conserved phenylalanine or tryptophan, so it likely reflects a read error. The limits of the CDR3 on the DNA are not certain, so only TCRdb's listed CDR3 is given. V and J are TRBV11-2 and TRBJ2-1; the table calls TRBD1, which could not be checked here. Inclusive of both ends, the CDR3 amounts to 15 amino acids. Per germline, CDR1 SGHAT and CDR2 FQNNGV. CDR3 loop: CASRRGTGKVNEQLI.

About this clonotype: The conserved phenylalanine or tryptophan normally closing the CDR3 is absent here, so this likely arose from a read error. The DNA is left out, because the CDR3 cannot be placed on it with certainty; the CDR3 is given as TCRdb lists it. The chain uses TRBV11-1 and TRBJ2-7. The germline V gene has CDR1 SGHAT and CDR2 FQDESV (reference sequence). The CDR3 is 16 residues long, ends included. Here the CDR3 reads CASSPGRTRSSDERYS.

This clonotype was counted many times. The rearrangement links TRBV29-1 to TRBJ2-5, with D maybe TRBD1 (6 bases). Germline CDR1 reads SQVTM; CDR2 reads ANQGSEA. V lost 6 bases to trimming and J lost 5 bases, with 10 bases between them. This CDR3 comprises 11 residues. The CDR3 here is CSVLQGETQYF. CDR3 nucleotide sequence: TGCAGCGTACTCCAGGGGGAGACCCAGTACTTC.

Comments on this clonotype: A much larger clone differs from this one at a single base, so this may be a read error. Given the absence of the conserved phenylalanine or tryptophan at the CDR3 end, a read error is likely. The rearrangement links TRBV20-1 to TRBJ2-5, with D possibly TRBD1 on 6 matching bases. V was shortened by 1 base and J by 1 base, with 10 bases between the two germline ends. The V gene's germline CDR1 is DFQATT and CDR2 SNEGSKA (reference sequence). This CDR3 is 14 amino acids long. The CDR3 region is CSARGGQPQETQYY. The CDR3 DNA is TGCAGTGCTAGAGGGGGGCAGCCCCAAGAGACCCAGTACTAC.

For this clonotype: Since a much larger clone is just one base distant, this may be a read error. The rearrangement uses TRBV12-3 or TRBV12-4 and TRBJ1-5; TRBD1 is a possible D gene (5 bases). Trimming stripped 6 bases from V and 6 bases from J, with 15 bases between. The CDR3 is 14 residues long. CDR3 nucleotide sequence: TGTGCCAGCAGGTTGGGGGGGGTAGGTCAGCCCCAGCATTTT. Translation gives CASRLGGVGQPQHF.

As regards this clonotype: A much more abundant neighbour one base away suggests this may be a read error. Given the absence of the conserved phenylalanine or tryptophan at the CDR3 end, a read error is likely. The chain recombines TRBV5-1 with TRBJ2-2; TRBD1 aligns across 8 bases. CDR3 length: 16 residues. In germline, CDR1 is SGHRS, CDR2 YFSETQ. The CDR3 DNA reads as TGCGCCAGCAGCCAGGTGACAGGGGAGAACGCCGGGGAGCTGTTTCTT. This encodes CASSQVTGENAGELFL.

This rearrangement joins TRBV20-1 to TRBJ1-5; D is ambiguous. The CDR3 extends over 12 amino acids. Germline V lookup: CDR1 DFQATT, CDR2 SNEGSKA (reference sequence). V gave up 1 base and J gave up 4 bases, with 5 bases separating them. The CDR3 loop is CSARAGNQPQHF. CDR3 coding DNA: TGCAGTGCTAGAGCCGGGAATCAGCCCCAGCATTTT.